This record covers a single T cell receptor (beta chain). The entry originates in a study of blood T cell repertoires in COVID-19. V was cut by 3 bases and J by 9 bases, with 11 bases left in between. This CDR3 has 12 amino acids. Germline CDR1 and CDR2: SGHAT and FQNNGV. How the authors handled the data: Estimated nucleated cell counts came from reference gene primer amplification. The assay was immunoSEQ multiplex PCR, and TCRdb's table has in-frame clones only and misses some. From that table come the V and J calls and clone size; the DNA was used to work out D and trimming. The table includes 430,000 or so clones, around nine tenths detected once.

This receptor was identified in a man aged 18 to 29 with COVID-19, enrolled during active disease. The V and J genes are TRBV11-2 and TRBJ1-1; possibly TRBD1 for D (5 bases). Sample: peripheral blood. As DNA, the CDR3 is TGTGCCAGCAGCTTGGAGGGGTTTAAAGCTTTCTTT. Translated: CASSLEGFKAFF.